This T cell receptor beta chain was profiled in a study of Tregs in tolerant kidney transplant recipients. Details on this clone: As yet, its antigen is unknown.

General observations from the study: Tregs expanded with activated donor B cells seemed most donor-specific. Nucleotide sequences could not be compared across some patients' samples due to primer changes. Biological reproducibility was not directly addressed, but technical replication error appeared minimal.

Method: immunoSEQ multiplex PCR; TCRdb's copy keeps in-frame clones and lacks some. The table lists some 52,000 clones, with about 0.83% in the top ten. Thawed PBMCs were FACS-sorted into unstimulated CD4+CD25+CD127- regulatory T cells, CD4+CD25- non-regulatory cells, CD4 and CD8 cells. This receptor was identified in a human donor who received a combined kidney and bone marrow transplant. The sample consisted of CD4+ T cells from blood, taken before the transplant.

CDR3 amino acids: CASSLARPLYEQYF. The DNA read from the CDR3 is TGTGCCAGCAGCTTAGCGCGGCCACTCTACGAG. This chain uses TRBV7-2 with TRBJ2-7, with D unresolved. Read sequence stops 3 residues before the CDR3 end, and the germline J gene provides the missing end. The CDR3 totals 14 residues. Trimming took off 0 bases at V and 3 bases at J, with 9 bases between the two ends. Germline values: CDR1 SGHTA, CDR2 FQGNSA.